One and the same sample provided the 8 T cell receptor beta chains below, sequenced in a study of regulatory T cells in long-lasting Graves disease. The time point denotes: persistent/refractory GD, antithyroid drugs over 5 years with positive TRAb. RNA isolated from PBMCs was used to make the TCR library. The authors built TCR beta libraries using iRepertoire HTBI primers and Arm-PCR of CDR3 regions. TCRdb itself ran the multiplex PCR reads through MiXCR, one entry per CDR3 protein. This sample has about 400,000 distinct CDR3 sequences; around 21% occur once, and the top ten carry roughly 20%. The sequencing used peripheral blood mononuclear cells (PBMCs), collected when the disease was refractory, from a patient treated with antithyroid drugs. The receptor source for this set is a female donor with Graves disease.

This clonotype showed up many times. The chain combines TRBV2 with TRBJ1-2; TRBD1 aligns across 8 bases. Germline assignment: CDR1 SNHLY and CDR2 FYNNEI. This CDR3 spans 16 amino acids. J was trimmed by 2 bases and V by 5 bases; bases with no gene match: 10. The DNA of the CDR3 is TGTGCCAGCAGTCTTAAGCGGACAGGGCAAAACTATGGCTACACCTTC. The encoded protein is CASSLKRTGQNYGYTF.

This clonotype was seen a few times. CDR3 DNA sequence: TGCGCCAGCAGTGAGTCCCCACCACCAGGGACCCAGTACTTC. Translated, it gives CASSESPPPGTQYF. This chain uses TRBV10-2 with TRBJ2-5; D ambiguous. The ends were cut back, 0 bases at V and 7 bases at J, with 12 bases in the middle. This CDR3 is 14 amino acids long. Germline loops: CDR1 WSHSY, CDR2 SAAADI.

There are a few counts of this clonotype. CDR3: CASRLAGERYEQYF. CDR3 sequence (DNA): TGTGCCAGCAGATTAGCGGGAGAGCGGTACGAGCAGTACTTC. The V call is TRBV6-1, the J call TRBJ2-7; 9 bases map to TRBD2. J was trimmed by 4 bases and V by 6 bases; bases with no gene match: 7. CDR3 length equals 14 residues. The V gene's germline CDR1 is MNHNS and CDR2 SASEGT.

This clonotype was detected many times. The V and J genes are TRBV28 and TRBJ2-5, with a weak D call TRBD2 (5 bases). CDR3 length: 14 residues. Germline V lookup: CDR1 MDHEN, CDR2 SYDVKM. Trimming left V 2 bases short and J 5 bases short, with 12 bases between. The DNA of the CDR3 is TGTGCCAGCAGTTTAACACCCTCGGGGGAGACCCAGTACTTC. This encodes CASSLTPSGETQYF.

This clonotype showed up just a few times. The rearrangement links TRBV4-3 to TRBJ2-2, with D possibly TRBD2 on 5 matching bases. The CDR3 extends over 14 amino acids. The V and J ends lost 8 bases and 5 bases respectively, with 15 bases between them. CDR1 is LGHNA and CDR2 is YSLEER in the germline V gene. The CDR3 region is CASGLYSGTGELFF. DNA for the CDR3: TGCGCCAGCGGATTATATTCGGGAACCGGGGAGCTGTTTTTT.

This clonotype showed up just a few times. The gene calls are TRBV18 and TRBJ1-1; 9 bases agree with TRBD1. Unmatched junction bases numbered 7, after V lost 5 bases and J lost 0 bases. Per germline, CDR1 KGHSH and CDR2 LQKENI. There are 16 residues in the CDR3. CDR3 sequence: CASSGTGGALNTEAFF. The CDR3 nucleotides read TGTGCCAGCTCAGGAACAGGGGGCGCCTTGAACACTGAAGCTTTCTTT.

This clonotype occurred a few times. V and J are TRBV4-1 and TRBJ2-5; TRBD2 might be the D (5 bases). Trimming removed 1 base from V and 2 bases from J, with 11 bases in between. Germline V gene sequence: CDR1 MGHRA, CDR2 YSYEKL. This CDR3 region has 15 residues. This chain's CDR3 is CASSQVFSGQETQYF. CDR3 nucleotides: TGCGCCAGCAGCCAAGTTTTTTCGGGGCAAGAGACCCAGTACTTC.

In its sample, this clonotype was seen many times. V and J are TRBV9 and TRBJ1-1, with no clear D. The CDR3 totals 14 residues. V was clipped by 0 bases and J by 1 base, with 7 bases between them. Germline CDR1 and CDR2: SGDLS and YYNGEE. In nucleotides, the CDR3 is TGTGCCAGCAGCGTAGCTCCGGGGAACACTGAAGCTTTCTTT. It codes for CASSVAPGNTEAFF.